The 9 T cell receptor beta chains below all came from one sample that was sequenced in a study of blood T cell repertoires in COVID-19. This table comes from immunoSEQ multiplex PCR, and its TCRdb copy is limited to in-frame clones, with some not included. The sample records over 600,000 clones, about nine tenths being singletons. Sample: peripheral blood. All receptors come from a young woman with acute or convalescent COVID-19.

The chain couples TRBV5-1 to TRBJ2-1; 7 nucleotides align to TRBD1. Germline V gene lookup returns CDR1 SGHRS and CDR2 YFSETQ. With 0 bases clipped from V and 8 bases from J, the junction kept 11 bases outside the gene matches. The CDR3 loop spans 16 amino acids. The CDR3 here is CASSLAGGRFTDEQFF. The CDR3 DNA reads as TGCGCCAGCAGCTTGGCAGGGGGTCGATTCACGGATGAGCAGTTCTTC.

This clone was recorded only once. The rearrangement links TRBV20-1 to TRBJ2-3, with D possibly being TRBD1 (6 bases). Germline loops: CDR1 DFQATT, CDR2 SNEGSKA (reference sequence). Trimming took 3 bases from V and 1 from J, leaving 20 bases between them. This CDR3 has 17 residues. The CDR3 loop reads CSASLRVEGGGTDTQYF. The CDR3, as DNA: TGCAGTGCTAGTTTACGGGTCGAAGGGGGTGGCACAGATACGCAGTATTTT.

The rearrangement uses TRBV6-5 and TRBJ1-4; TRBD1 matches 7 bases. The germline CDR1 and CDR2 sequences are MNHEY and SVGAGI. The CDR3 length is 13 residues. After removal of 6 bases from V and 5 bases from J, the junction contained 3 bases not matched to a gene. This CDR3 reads CASRRGRNEKLFF. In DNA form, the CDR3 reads TGTGCCAGCAGAAGGGGGCGCAATGAAAAACTGTTTTTT.

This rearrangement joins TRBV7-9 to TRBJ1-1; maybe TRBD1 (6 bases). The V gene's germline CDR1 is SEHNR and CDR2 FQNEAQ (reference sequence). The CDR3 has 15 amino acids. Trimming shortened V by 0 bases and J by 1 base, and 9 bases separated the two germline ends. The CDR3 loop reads CASSLATGSNTEAFF. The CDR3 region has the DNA TGTGCCAGCAGCTTAGCTACAGGGTCGAACACTGAAGCTTTCTTT.

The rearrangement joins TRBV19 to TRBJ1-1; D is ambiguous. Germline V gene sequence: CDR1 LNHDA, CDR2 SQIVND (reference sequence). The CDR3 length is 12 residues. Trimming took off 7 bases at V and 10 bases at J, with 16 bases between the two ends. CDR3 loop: CASKSGVRGAFF. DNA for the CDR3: TGTGCCAGTAAGAGCGGAGTTCGGGGAGCTTTCTTT.

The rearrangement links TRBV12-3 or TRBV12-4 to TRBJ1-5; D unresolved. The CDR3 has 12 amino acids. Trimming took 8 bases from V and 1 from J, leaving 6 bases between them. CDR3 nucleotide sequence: TGTGCCAGCTCCGGGAGCAATCAGCCCCAGCATTTT. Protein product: CASSGSNQPQHF.

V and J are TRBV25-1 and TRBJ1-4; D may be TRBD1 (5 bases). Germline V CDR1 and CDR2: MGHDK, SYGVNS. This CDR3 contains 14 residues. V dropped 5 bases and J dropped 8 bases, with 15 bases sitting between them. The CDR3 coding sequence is TGTGCCAGCAGTCACCCAGGGTTAGGAGAAAAACTGTTTTTT. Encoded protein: CASSHPGLGEKLFF.

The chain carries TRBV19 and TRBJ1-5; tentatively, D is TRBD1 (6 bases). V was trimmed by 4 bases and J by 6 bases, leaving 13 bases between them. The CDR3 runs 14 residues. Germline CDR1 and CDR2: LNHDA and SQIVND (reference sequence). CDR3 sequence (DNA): TGTGCCAGTAGTAAGCCAGGGGACGCTCAGCCCCAGCATTTT. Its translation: CASSKPGDAQPQHF.

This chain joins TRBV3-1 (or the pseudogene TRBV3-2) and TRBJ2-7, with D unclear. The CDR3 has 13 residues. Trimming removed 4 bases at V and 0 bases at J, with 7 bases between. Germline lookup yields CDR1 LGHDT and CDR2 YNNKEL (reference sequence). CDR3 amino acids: CASSPDFSYEQYF. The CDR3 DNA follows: TGTGCCAGCAGCCCCGACTTCTCCTACGAGCAGTACTTC.